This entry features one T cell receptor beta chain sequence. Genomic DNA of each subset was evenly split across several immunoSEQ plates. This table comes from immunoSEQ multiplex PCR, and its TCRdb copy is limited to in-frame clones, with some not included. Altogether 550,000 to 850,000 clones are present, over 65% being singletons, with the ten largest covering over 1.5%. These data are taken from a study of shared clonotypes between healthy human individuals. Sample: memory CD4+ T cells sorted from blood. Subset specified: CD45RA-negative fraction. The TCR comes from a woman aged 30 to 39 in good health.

The CDR3 nucleotides read TGTGCCAGCCTAACCCCGGGACAGCCCTACGAGCAGTACTTC. Protein product: CASLTPGQPYEQYF. The genes are TRBV28 and TRBJ2-7, with 7 bases lining up with TRBD1. Looked up from germline, CDR1 is MDHEN and CDR2 is SYDVKM. V dropped 8 bases and J dropped 2; count of bases not matched to a gene: 9. This CDR3 region has 14 residues. Filled out from reference TRBV28 and TRBJ2-7, the complete variable domain reads DVKVTQSSRYLVKRTGEKVFLECVQDMDHENMFWYRQDPGLGLRLIYFSYDVKMKEKGDIPEGYSVSREKKERFSLILESASTNQTSMYLCASLTPGQPYEQYFGPGTRLTVT.